The 2 T cell receptor beta chains reported below all come from one sample, sequenced in a study of T cell responses to AZD1222 COVID-19 vaccine. Method: immunoSEQ multiplex PCR; TCRdb's copy keeps in-frame clones and lacks some. The sample records around 58,000 clones, about 80% being singletons. The source material was peripheral blood, sampled on day 0 of AZD1222 vaccination. These TCRs come from an adult in good health.

This clone appeared a single time. The V call is TRBV15, the J call TRBJ2-7, with 9 bases that match TRBD1. V lost 1 base to trimming and J lost 4 bases; unmatched junction nucleotides: 14. Germline CDR1 and CDR2: LNHNV and YYDKDF (reference sequence). The CDR3 extends over 18 amino acids. The CDR3 sequence is CATSRGGQVDRGSYEQYF. DNA for the CDR3: TGTGCCACCAGCAGAGGCGGACAGGTCGACAGGGGGAGTTACGAGCAGTACTTC. Filled out from reference TRBV15 and TRBJ2-7, the complete variable domain reads DAMVIQNPRYQVTQFGKPVTLSCSQTLNHNVMYWYQQKSSQAPKLLFHYYDKDFNNEADTPDNFQSRRPNTSFCFLDIRSPGLGDTAMYLCATSRGGQVDRGSYEQYFGPGTRLTVT.

The sample holds one count of this clone. This rearrangement joins TRBV7-2 to TRBJ1-6, with D unresolved. CDR1 is SGHTA, CDR2 FQGNSA, per germline. There are 15 residues in the CDR3. V lost 5 bases and J 6 bases, leaving 14 bases between the germline ends. CDR3 sequence reads: CASSPPGNLNSPLHF. CDR3 bases: TGTGCCAGCAGCCCTCCCGGGAATCTTAATTCACCCCTCCACTTT.